The entry below describes one T cell receptor (beta chain). This sample was taken from a study of cytomegalovirus exposure and HLA in healthy donors. Germline CDR1 SGHNT, CDR2 YYREEE (reference sequence). The V and J ends lost 4 bases and 1 base respectively, with 9 bases between them. CDR3 length: 14 amino acids. The PCR employed 60 Vbeta primers together with 13 Jbeta primers. Clones were read by immunoSEQ multiplex PCR, and TCRdb kept only the in-frame ones, dropping some. The table lists about 92,000 clones, approximately 85% of them singletons. V usage is TRBV5-4 and J usage is TRBJ2-1; a possible D gene is TRBD2 (5 bases). Sequenced sample: PBMCs. This TCR was sampled from a woman under 30 in good health and CMV-seropositive. The CDR3 sequence: CASSRAESYNEQFF. The DNA for the CDR3 is TGTGCCAGCAGCCGAGCGGAATCCTACAATGAGCAGTTCTTC.